What follows is one TCR beta chain and its context. Amplification of TCR beta CDR3 regions used RNA as the template. A set of HTBI primers served as the primers for a first-round RT-PCR of the TCR CDR3. TCRdb recomputed calls from the multiplex PCR reads with MiXCR, one row per CDR3 protein. The sample shows more than 300,000 distinct CDR3 sequences, roughly 18% of them seen only once. This sample was taken from a study of T cells in Graves' hyperthyroidism and ophthalmopathy. This TCR came from a man aged 18 to 30 with Graves' ophthalmopathy. Sequenced input: blood.

The CDR3 DNA follows: TGTGCCAGCAGTACCACTAGCGGGAGCACAGATACGCAGTATTTT. It encodes CASSTTSGSTDTQYF. The chain is built from TRBV25-1 and TRBJ2-3; 9 bases agree with TRBD2. The V and J ends lost 5 bases and 0 bases, in that order; junction bases with no gene match: 3. CDR1 and CDR2 from the germline V gene are MGHDK and SYGVNS. The CDR3 is made up of 15 amino acids.